The clone carrying this T cell receptor (beta chain) has ten or more counts. The sample originates from a study of identical twins. TCRdb ran MiXCR on the 5' RACE reads and lists one entry per CDR3 protein. The table has approximately 210,000 distinct CDR3 sequences, around a tenth seen once. After removal of 5 bases from V and 0 bases from J, the junction contained 8 bases not matched to a gene. The CDR3 has 16 amino acids. This rearrangement joins TRBV12-3 or TRBV12-4 to TRBJ2-3; TRBD2 aligns across 7 bases. The receptor was isolated from a young woman in good health. The sample consisted of memory (CD45RO+) T cells sorted from blood. For the CDR3, the DNA is TGTGCCAGCAGTGCCCGACAGCGGGGCAGCACAGATACGCAGTATTTT. Protein sequence: CASSARQRGSTDTQYF.